This entry lists 32 T cell receptor beta chains sequenced from one sample in a study of response to subunit inactivated influenza vaccine listed by TCRdb under 2018. Library preparation was by RT-PCR. Sequencing took place on an Illumina HiSeq 2500. TCRdb passed the public sequencing reads through fastp at Q25 and MiXCR, retaining productive beta sequences. Records with the same CDR3 protein are collapsed into one entry carrying the most frequent genes and DNA. The sample has around 580,000 distinct CDR3 sequences on record, around 13% of them singletons. The ten top clones hold around 10% of the sample. Sequences were derived from PBMCs from blood, sampled 11 to 12 days after vaccination. The origin of the receptors is a man aged 50-59 years who received an inactivated influenza vaccine. Donor details come from another sample of the same person, matched by shared clones.

V is TRBV29-1 and J is TRBJ2-3; 11 bases line up with TRBD1. V lost 2 bases and J lost 6; bases outside the gene matches: 4. Germline CDR1 reads SQVTM; CDR2 reads ANQGSEA. The CDR3 extends over 14 amino acids. The CDR3 reads CSVERDRGSDTQYF. The DNA for the CDR3 is TGCAGCGTTGAACGGGACAGGGGGTCGGATACGCAGTATTTT.

This clonotype was counted a few times. CDR3 nucleotides: TGTGCCAGCAGTGACCGACAGGGGGCGATTTCAGATACGCAGTATTTT. As protein: CASSDRQGAISDTQYF. The V and J genes are TRBV28 and TRBJ2-3, with 10 positions matching TRBD1. V was pared by 5 bases and J by 4 bases, with 9 bases of the junction left unmatched. Germline loops: CDR1 MDHEN, CDR2 SYDVKM. The CDR3 has 16 amino acids. Full variable domain (outside the CDR3, taken from reference TRBV28 and TRBJ2-3): DVKVTQSSRYLVKRTGEKVFLECVQDMDHENMFWYRQDPGLGLRLIYFSYDVKMKEKGDIPEGYSVSREKKERFSLILESASTNQTSMYLCASSDRQGAISDTQYFGPGTRLTVL.

The rearrangement joins TRBV6-6 to TRBJ2-5, with D perhaps TRBD2 (6 bases). The V gene's germline CDR1 is MNHNY and CDR2 SVGAGI (reference sequence). The V end lost 7 bases, the J end lost 1 base, and 10 bases lay between the germline ends. This CDR3 spans 13 amino acids. In DNA, the CDR3 is TGTGCCAGCACCCGGGACTTCCAAGAGACCCAGTACTTC. Protein product: CASTRDFQETQYF.

This clonotype appeared a few times. The chain is built from TRBV29-1 and TRBJ2-3, with D tentatively TRBD1 (6 bases). Between the trimmed V and J ends, which lost 6 bases and 2 bases, there was a span of 15 bases. The CDR3 has 14 amino acids. CDR1 and CDR2 from the germline V gene are SQVTM and ANQGSEA. CDR3 protein: CSVLGHRVTDTQYF. Written as DNA, the CDR3 is TGCAGCGTGCTGGGACACCGTGTCACAGATACGCAGTATTTT.

The chain is built from TRBV7-4 and TRBJ1-2, with D possibly TRBD1 on 5 matching bases. Germline CDR1 is SGHVT and CDR2 is SQSDAQ. The CDR3 extends over 16 amino acids. V dropped 5 bases and J dropped 4 bases, with 20 bases sitting between them. The CDR3 is CASSHRQGYVGYGYTF. CDR3 nucleotides: TGTGCCAGCAGCCACCGTCAGGGATACGTAGGCTATGGCTACACCTTC.

The CDR3 here is CASSPPGTFSYEQYF. The CDR3 DNA is TGTGCCAGCAGTCCGCCCGGGACCTTCTCCTACGAGCAGTACTTC. The V call is TRBV28, the J call TRBJ2-7; D assignment may be TRBD1 or TRBD2 (5 bases each). Trimming shortened V by 5 bases and J by 0 bases, and 14 bases separated the two germline ends. CDR1 and CDR2 from the germline V gene are MDHEN and SYDVKM. This CDR3 has 15 amino acids.

This chain connects TRBV12-3 or TRBV12-4 to TRBJ1-4; no firm D call. This CDR3 region has 14 residues. V shed 0 bases and J shed 7 bases, with 9 bases lying between them. In DNA form, the CDR3 reads TGTGCCAGCAGTTTAGCAGGGATTGGTGAAAAACTGTTTTTT. Amino acids: CASSLAGIGEKLFF.

The V and J genes are TRBV20-1 and TRBJ2-2; 8 nucleotides match TRBD2. V trimming: 5 bases; J trimming: 5 bases; junction bases outside the gene matches: 7. This CDR3 comprises 14 residues. The V gene's germline CDR1 is DFQATT and CDR2 SNEGSKA (reference sequence). The CDR3 sequence: CSAPGTSRTGELFF. The CDR3, as DNA: TGCAGTGCTCCCGGGACTAGTAGGACCGGGGAGCTGTTTTTT.

This clonotype was seen a few times. The chain joins TRBV12-3 or TRBV12-4 to TRBJ1-5; D is unresolved. V lost 1 base to trimming and J lost 6 bases, with 10 bases between them. The CDR3 sequence is 14 residues long. The CDR3 DNA reads as TGTGCCAGCAGTTTAGTCCCGGGGTTTCAGCCCCAGCATTTT. Translation gives CASSLVPGFQPQHF.

The rearrangement links TRBV7-9 to TRBJ1-1, with TRBD1 as a possible D gene (6 bases). The CDR3 spans 17 residues. V was trimmed by 2 bases and J by 1 base, leaving 17 bases between them. Per germline, CDR1 SEHNR and CDR2 FQNEAQ (reference sequence). For the CDR3, the DNA is TGTGCCAGCAGCTTAAAGGGTAGGGGGAGCGGGAACACTGAAGCTTTCTTT. Amino acids: CASSLKGRGSGNTEAFF.

The chain is built from TRBV11-2 and TRBJ2-7, with D possibly being TRBD1 (6 bases). CDR1 is SGHAT, CDR2 FQNNGV, per germline. The CDR3 sequence is 13 residues long. V was clipped by 4 bases and J by 4 bases, with 11 bases between them. The CDR3 loop is CASSSGTHYEQYF. The CDR3 nucleotides read TGTGCCAGCAGCTCCGGGACACATTACGAGCAGTACTTC.

V and J are TRBV2 and TRBJ2-7; 14 bases agree with TRBD2. The CDR3 length is 17 residues. The V and J ends lost 7 bases and 0 bases, in that order; junction bases with no gene match: 8. Germline V gene lookup returns CDR1 SNHLY and CDR2 FYNNEI. As DNA, the CDR3 is TGTGCCAGCATCGGGACTAGCGGGAGAGAGCTCTCCTACGAGCAGTACTTC. It is translated as CASIGTSGRELSYEQYF. The full variable domain, completed using reference TRBV2 and TRBJ2-7, is EPEVTQTPSHQVTQMGQEVILRCVPISNHLYFYWYRQILGQKVEFLVSFYNNEISEKSEIFDDQFSVERPDGSNFTLKIRSTKLEDSAMYFCASIGTSGRELSYEQYFGPGTRLTVT.

There are a few counts of this clonotype. V usage is TRBV15 and J usage is TRBJ1-5; 7 bases are shared with TRBD1. CDR1 is LNHNV, CDR2 YYDKDF, per germline (reference sequence). J lost 0 bases, V lost 8 bases, and 4 bases had no gene match. CDR3 length equals 14 residues. CDR3 in amino acids: CATGTVYSNQPQHF. CDR3 nucleotide sequence: TGTGCCACCGGGACAGTTTATAGCAATCAGCCCCAGCATTTT.

This clonotype was seen only a few times. The rearrangement links TRBV25-1 to TRBJ2-7, with D possibly matching TRBD2 (5 bases). V was clipped by 3 bases and J by 6 bases, with 9 bases between them. Germline lookup yields CDR1 MGHDK and CDR2 SYGVNS. The CDR3 is made up of 12 amino acids. The CDR3 DNA is TGTGCCAGCAGTGACGCGGGTACCGAGCAGTACTTC. It yields the protein CASSDAGTEQYF.

This clonotype was seen a few times. This chain links TRBV5-6 with TRBJ1-2, with D perhaps matching TRBD1 (5 bases). The V end lost 0 bases, the J end lost 4 bases, and 16 bases lay between the germline ends. From germline, CDR1 is SGHDT and CDR2 YYEEEE. The CDR3 runs 16 residues. The CDR3 DNA reads TGTGCCAGCAGCTTGGAGCAGGGCGGAAAATCCTATGGCTACACCTTC. This encodes CASSLEQGGKSYGYTF.

As regards this clonotype: At one of its ends the junction is not consistent with the germline gene, which may arise from a read error. The CDR3 reads CASPPDGDRGSYKQYF. For the CDR3, the DNA is TGTGCCAGCCCTCCCGACGGGGACAGGGGTTCCTACAAGCAGTACTTC. This rearrangement joins TRBV7-9 to TRBJ2-7, with 10 bases matching TRBD1. Germline V CDR1 and CDR2: SEHNR, FQNEAQ (reference sequence). This CDR3 has 16 residues.

CDR3 in DNA: TGTGCCAGCAGCCCATGGGACAGCAACTATGGCTACACCTTC. Translated: CASSPWDSNYGYTF. The chain uses TRBV12-3 or TRBV12-4 and TRBJ1-2, with TRBD1 matching over 7 bases. V dropped 6 bases and J dropped 2; count of bases not matched to a gene: 6. The CDR3 consists of 14 residues.

In this sample, this clonotype turned up many times. The chain combines TRBV5-1 with TRBJ2-7, with TRBD1 as a possible D gene (6 bases). The CDR3 contains 14 residues. Trimming shortened V by 2 bases and J by 2 bases, and 11 bases separated the two germline ends. Germline V gene sequence: CDR1 SGHRS, CDR2 YFSETQ. The CDR3 loop is CASSFLRGTYEQYF. Written as DNA, the CDR3 is TGCGCCAGCAGCTTTTTAAGGGGGACCTACGAGCAGTACTTC.

This chain links TRBV3-1 with TRBJ2-6; unclear D gene. The CDR3 sequence is 17 residues long. Germline assignment: CDR1 LGHDT and CDR2 YNNKEL (reference sequence). The V end lost 1 base, the J end lost 0 bases, and 10 bases lay between the germline ends. The DNA for the CDR3 is TGTGCCAGCAGCCAAGTTCAGGTGTCCTCTGGGGCCAACGTCCTGACTTTC. Translating gives CASSQVQVSSGANVLTF.

This clonotype has only a few counts. The chain is built from TRBV6-5 and TRBJ2-1; TRBD1 aligns across 8 bases. This CDR3 region has 14 residues. CDR1 and CDR2 (germline): MNHEY, SVGAGI. Trimming removed 2 bases from V and 8 bases from J; junction bases left unmatched: 5. The CDR3 coding sequence is TGTGCCAGCAGTTACACCTTGGGACAGGATGAGCAGTTCTTC. Its protein is CASSYTLGQDEQFF.

This clonotype occurred a few times. The gene calls are TRBV12-5 and TRBJ2-7; 10 nucleotides align to TRBD1. The V gene end was trimmed by 5 bases and the J gene end by 2 bases; junction bases not matched to a gene: 24. The CDR3 sequence is 21 residues long. The germline CDR1 and CDR2 sequences are LGHNT and FRNRAP. This CDR3 reads CASGPHTSEGTGAPRAYEQYF. CDR3 coding DNA: TGTGCTAGTGGTCCCCATACCAGTGAGGGGACAGGGGCCCCCAGGGCCTACGAGCAGTACTTC.

This clonotype was detected many times. The chain combines TRBV20-1 with TRBJ2-4; D gene unclear. The germline gives CDR1 DFQATT, CDR2 SNEGSKA (reference sequence). The CDR3 is 10 residues long. Trimming shortened V by 4 bases and J by 4 bases, and 2 bases separated the two germline ends. CDR3 DNA: TGCAGTGCTAAGAAAAACATTCAGTACTTC. Its translation: CSAKKNIQYF.

This clonotype was seen at least ten times. An end of the junction differs from the germline gene, which may be a read error. The chain uses TRBV12-3 or TRBV12-4 and TRBJ2-7; D is unresolved. CDR3 length equals 13 residues. The CDR3 sequence is CASSLVGSYEQYF. Written as DNA, the CDR3 is TGTGCCAGCAGCTTAGTCGGCTCCTACGAGCAGTACTTC.

This clonotype turned up a few times. The V gene is TRBV6-5, the J gene TRBJ2-1; D is ambiguous. The germline gives CDR1 MNHEY, CDR2 SVGAGI. Trimming left V 2 bases short and J 3 bases short, with 8 bases between. CDR3 size: 14 residues. CDR3 sequence (DNA): TGTGCCAGCAGTTACCTCCCGTTCTACAATGAGCAGTTCTTC. Its protein product is CASSYLPFYNEQFF.

The V and J genes are TRBV9 and TRBJ2-2; D may be TRBD2 (5 bases). Germline-derived CDR1 and CDR2 are SGDLS and YYNGEE. V lost 0 bases and J 3 bases, leaving 9 bases between the germline ends. The length of the CDR3 is 15 residues. The CDR3 DNA sequence: TGTGCCAGCAGCGTAGGGGCTAGCCACACCGGGGAGCTGTTTTTT. Protein: CASSVGASHTGELFF.

This clonotype ranks as medium-sized. This chain links TRBV29-1 with TRBJ2-7; 7 bases map to TRBD1. Looked up from germline, CDR1 is SQVTM and CDR2 is ANQGSEA. Trimming took 3 bases from V and 1 from J; bases not matched to a gene: 3. The CDR3 extends over 13 amino acids. CDR3 amino acids: CSVDQGESYEQYF. In DNA, the CDR3 is TGCAGCGTTGATCAGGGGGAGTCCTACGAGCAGTACTTC.

This clonotype was picked up a small number of times. The V and J genes are TRBV7-2 and TRBJ2-1, with D uncertain. Trimming stripped 5 bases from V and 9 bases from J, with 11 bases between. The CDR3 has 12 amino acids. The germline V gene encodes CDR1 SGHTA and CDR2 FQGNSA. CDR3 amino acids: CASSLRTSEQFF. DNA for the CDR3: TGTGCCAGCAGCCTCCGTACGTCTGAGCAGTTCTTC.

The chain employs TRBV11-2 and TRBJ1-2; TRBD1 is a possible D gene (6 bases). CDR3 length equals 14 residues. The V and J ends lost 5 bases and 3 bases respectively, with 13 bases between them. Per germline, CDR1 SGHAT and CDR2 FQNNGV. CDR3 sequence (DNA): TGTGCCAGCAGCAACAGGGTTGGCGACTATGGCTACACCTTC. Its protein is CASSNRVGDYGYTF.

This clonotype was picked up a small number of times. V gene TRBV4-2 combines with J gene TRBJ2-1; TRBD2 agrees at 10 bases. Germline-derived CDR1 and CDR2 are LGHNA and YNFKEQ. There are 15 residues in the CDR3. After removal of 0 bases from V and 10 bases from J, the junction contained 6 bases not matched to a gene. The CDR3 DNA sequence: TGTGCCAGCAGCCAAGATAGCGGGAGGCCCCGGGAGCAGTTCTTC. This encodes CASSQDSGRPREQFF.

This clonotype was recorded at least ten times. V and J are TRBV29-1 and TRBJ1-1; D may be TRBD1 (6 bases). CDR1 SQVTM and CDR2 ANQGSEA come from the germline V gene. V was shortened by 7 bases and J by 3 bases, with 15 bases between the two germline ends. The CDR3 consists of 13 residues. CDR3 amino acids: CSARGRGDTEAFF. CDR3 in DNA: TGCAGCGCCCGGGGCAGGGGAGACACTGAAGCTTTCTTT.

The chain links TRBV3-1 to TRBJ2-2; D gene unclear. Per the germline V gene, CDR1 is LGHDT and CDR2 is YNNKEL (reference sequence). The CDR3 extends over 12 amino acids. Trimming took off 2 bases at V and 8 bases at J, with 6 bases between the two ends. CDR3 sequence reads: CASSQTEGELFF. As DNA, the CDR3 is TGTGCCAGCAGCCAAACGGAAGGGGAGCTGTTTTTT.

The table lists this clonotype with a few counts. CDR3 nucleotides: TGTGCCAGCAGTTTAACGGGGGCCTCTTACAATGAGCAGTTCTTC. Translation: CASSLTGASYNEQFF. V gene TRBV12-3 or TRBV12-4 combines with J gene TRBJ2-1; tentatively, D is TRBD1 or TRBD2 (6 bases each). This CDR3 has 15 amino acids. V was clipped by 2 bases and J by 4 bases, with 12 bases between them.